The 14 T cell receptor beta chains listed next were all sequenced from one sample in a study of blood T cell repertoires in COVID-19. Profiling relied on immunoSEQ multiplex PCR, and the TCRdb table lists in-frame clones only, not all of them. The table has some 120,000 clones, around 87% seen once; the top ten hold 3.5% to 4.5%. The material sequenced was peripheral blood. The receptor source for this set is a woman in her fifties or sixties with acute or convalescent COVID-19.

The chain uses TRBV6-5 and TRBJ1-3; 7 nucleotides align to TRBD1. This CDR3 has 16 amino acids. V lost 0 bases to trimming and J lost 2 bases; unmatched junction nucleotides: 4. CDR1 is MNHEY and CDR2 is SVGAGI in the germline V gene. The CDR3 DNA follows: TGTGCCAGCAGTTACTCGACAGGGCGCGCTGGAAACACCATATATTTT. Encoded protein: CASSYSTGRAGNTIYF.

CDR3 sequence (DNA): TGTGCCAGCAGCTTAGGGCAGGGACTACGGTATGGCTACACCTTC. Residues: CASSLGQGLRYGYTF. The rearrangement links TRBV13 to TRBJ1-2, with D possibly matching TRBD1 (5 bases). V lost 0 bases to trimming and J lost 5 bases, with 13 bases between them. This CDR3 is 15 amino acids long. Germline-derived CDR1 and CDR2 are PRHDT and FYEKMQ (reference sequence).

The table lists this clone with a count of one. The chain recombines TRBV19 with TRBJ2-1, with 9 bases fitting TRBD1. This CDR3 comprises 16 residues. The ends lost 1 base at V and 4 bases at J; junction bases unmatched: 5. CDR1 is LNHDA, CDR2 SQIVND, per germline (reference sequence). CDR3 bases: TGTGCCAGTAGTATAGTCGGGACAGGGCTGTACAATGAGCAGTTCTTC. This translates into CASSIVGTGLYNEQFF.

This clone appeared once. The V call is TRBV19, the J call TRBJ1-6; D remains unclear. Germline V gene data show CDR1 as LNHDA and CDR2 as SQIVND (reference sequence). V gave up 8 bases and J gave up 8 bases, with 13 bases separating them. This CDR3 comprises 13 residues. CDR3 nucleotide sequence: TGTGCCAGTGGGGTTGGGAGTTATTCACCCCTCCACTTT. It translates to CASGVGSYSPLHF.

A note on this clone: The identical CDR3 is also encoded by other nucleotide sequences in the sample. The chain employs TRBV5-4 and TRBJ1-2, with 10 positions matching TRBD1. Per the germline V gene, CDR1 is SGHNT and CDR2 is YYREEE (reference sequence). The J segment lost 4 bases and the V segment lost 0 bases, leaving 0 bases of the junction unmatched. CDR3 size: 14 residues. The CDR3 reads CASSLGDRGYGYTF. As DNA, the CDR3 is TGTGCCAGCAGCTTGGGGGACAGGGGCTATGGCTACACCTTC.

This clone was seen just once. The CDR3 region is CATSKGTGGQVKGEAFF. Written as DNA, the CDR3 is TGTGCCACCAGCAAGGGGACAGGGGGTCAAGTAAAGGGTGAAGCTTTCTTT. The chain recombines TRBV15 with TRBJ1-1; 11 nucleotides align to TRBD1. The junction had 14 bases not matched to a gene; V was cut back by 4 bases and J by 7 bases. CDR1 LNHNV and CDR2 YYDKDF come from the germline V gene (reference sequence). The CDR3 is made up of 17 amino acids.

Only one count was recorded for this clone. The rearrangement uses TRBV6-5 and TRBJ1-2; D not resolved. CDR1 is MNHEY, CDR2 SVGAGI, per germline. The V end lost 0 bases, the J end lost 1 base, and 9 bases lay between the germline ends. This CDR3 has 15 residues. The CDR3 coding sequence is TGTGCCAGCAGTTACTCGACACAAGTTAACTATGGCTACACCTTC. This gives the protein CASSYSTQVNYGYTF.

The CDR3 loop is CASSRRVDGEKLFF. CDR3 bases: TGTGCCAGCAGTCGGAGGGTTGACGGGGAAAAACTGTTTTTT. V and J are TRBV2 and TRBJ1-4; D call uncertain. V was pared by 5 bases and J by 8 bases, with 15 bases between. Germline V gene sequence: CDR1 SNHLY, CDR2 FYNNEI. CDR3 size: 14 residues. The full variable domain, its missing parts supplied by reference TRBV2 and TRBJ1-4, is EPEVTQTPSHQVTQMGQEVILRCVPISNHLYFYWYRQILGQKVEFLVSFYNNEISEKSEIFDDQFSVERPDGSNFTLKIRSTKLEDSAMYFCASSRRVDGEKLFFGSGTQLSVL.

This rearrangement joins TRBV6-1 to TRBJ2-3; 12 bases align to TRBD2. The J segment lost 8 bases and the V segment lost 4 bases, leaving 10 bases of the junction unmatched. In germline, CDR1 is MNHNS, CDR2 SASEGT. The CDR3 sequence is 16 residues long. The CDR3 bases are TGTGCCAGCAGTGCACCAACACTAGCGGGAGGTGGTACGCAGTATTTT. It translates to CASSAPTLAGGGTQYF.

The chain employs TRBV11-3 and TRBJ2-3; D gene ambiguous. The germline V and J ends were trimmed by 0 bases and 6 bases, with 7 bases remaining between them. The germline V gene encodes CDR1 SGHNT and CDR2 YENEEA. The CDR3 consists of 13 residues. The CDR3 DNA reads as TGTGCCAGCAGCTTAGATCAGGTGGATACGCAGTATTTT. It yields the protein CASSLDQVDTQYF.

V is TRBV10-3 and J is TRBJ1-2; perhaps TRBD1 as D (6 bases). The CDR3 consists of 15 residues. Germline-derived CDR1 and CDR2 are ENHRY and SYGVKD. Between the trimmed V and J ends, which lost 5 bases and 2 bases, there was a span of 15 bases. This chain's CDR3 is CAISQGPLGNYGYTF. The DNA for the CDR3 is TGTGCCATCAGTCAGGGGCCCTTAGGCAACTATGGCTACACCTTC.

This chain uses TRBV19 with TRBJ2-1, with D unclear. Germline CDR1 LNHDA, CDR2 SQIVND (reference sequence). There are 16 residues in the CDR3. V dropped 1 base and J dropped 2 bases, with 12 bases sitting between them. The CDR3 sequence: CASSIGPQAPYNEQFF. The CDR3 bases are TGTGCCAGTAGTATAGGTCCCCAGGCCCCCTACAATGAGCAGTTCTTC.

The CDR3: CATSRESGLAAGYTF. The CDR3 bases are TGTGCCACCAGCAGAGAATCAGGGCTCGCGGCGGGCTACACCTTC. The genes are TRBV15 and TRBJ1-2, with D possibly being TRBD1 (5 bases). The V gene's germline CDR1 is LNHNV and CDR2 YYDKDF (reference sequence). With 0 bases removed from V and 8 bases from J, the gap between germline ends came to 16 bases. The length of the CDR3 is 15 residues.

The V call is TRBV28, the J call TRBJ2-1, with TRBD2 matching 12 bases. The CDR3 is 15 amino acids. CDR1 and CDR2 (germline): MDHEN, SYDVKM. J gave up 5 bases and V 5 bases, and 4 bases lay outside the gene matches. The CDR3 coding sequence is TGTGCCAGCAGTCCCTGGACTAGCGGGAACAATGAGCAGTTCTTC. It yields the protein CASSPWTSGNNEQFF.